This entry is about one T cell receptor (beta chain). Its antigen has not been determined. No base quality values were provided; no much bigger clone lies one nucleotide off. Synthetic TCR analog templates were spiked into each PCR so that absolute template abundance could be estimated from read counts. The immunoSEQ assay was used to amplify TCRbeta CDR3 regions from genomic DNA with bias-controlled V and J gene primers. Sequencing of rearranged TCRbeta segments was performed at approximately 20X coverage. On the study's bioinformatics: Clustering was used to correct sequencing errors, and CDR3s were annotated against IMGT so that V, D and J genes could be assigned. Downstream analyses used only productive TCRbeta rearrangements and left out out-of-frame or stop-codon sequences. Clonality was calculated as one minus the Shannon entropy normalized by the log of the number of unique productive sequences. Clones differing between time points or between blood and tumor were identified by Fisher's exact test with Benjamini-Hochberg correction at adjusted p below 0.01. Here the immuneACCESS table is served through TCRdb, limited to in-frame sequences with V and J called. Missing clones are a known gap in these copies; in checked studies unresolved V genes cover under half, and the rest lacks a known reason. V and J calls and clone size are given by that table; D and trimming were obtained from the DNA. This sample comprises more than 45,000 clones, roughly 80% of them detected only once. The top ten clonotypes cover approximately 8.8% of the sample.

The CDR3 numbers 15 residues from cysteine through phenylalanine. CDR3 DNA is the only sequence kept; it has 45 bases, read in frame from the first base. V ends up 6 bases short and J 5 bases short, with an unmatched junction base count of 10. Looking up the germline V gene yields CDR1 MNHEY and CDR2 SVGAGI. What the time point label conveys for this sample: peripheral blood 6 weeks after treatment start. The cohort included some 30 patients with locally advanced or metastatic urothelial carcinoma who were treated at Memorial Sloan Kettering on a trial protocol. Peripheral blood mononuclear cells were collected pretreatment and during treatment, at between 1 and 8 total time points per patient. The Qiagen DNeasy Blood extraction kit was used to purify genomic DNA from total PBMCs and tumor samples. Collected pretreatment and during treatment, PBMCs were isolated and stored as previously described.

These data belong to a study of PD-L1 blockade in urothelial cancer (dated by TCRdb to 2015 to 2018). At the level of the whole study: All patients started therapy around 2014 and received atezolizumab 1,200 mg intravenously every 3 weeks. An ECOG performance status of 0 or 1 was recorded for the patients, and 0 to 3 prior chemotherapy regimens had been received by the patients. Blood samples were analyzed at 3 weeks after treatment start (second dose) and at 6 weeks after treatment start. Pretreatment blood TCR-seq was available for under 35 patients, at least one posttreatment blood collection was obtained for about 25 patients, and tumor TCR-seq was available for about 25 patients. The study was an exploratory multi-omic analysis of somatic, immune and clinical correlates of response to PD-L1 blockade with atezolizumab in urothelial cancer. TCR sequencing covered pretreatment tumor samples and matched, serially collected peripheral blood taken before and after atezolizumab treatment. In the same patients who had TCR sequencing, pretreatment tumors also underwent whole exome sequencing and RNA sequencing. Blood samples gave median yields of around 150,000 T cells and over 80,000 unique TCRs, along with a median clonality of around 0.075. About 85% of the roughly 29 patients were identified as males with urothelial cancer of bladder origin, and a prior smoking history was reported by 18 of 29 patients. Durable clinical benefit meant progression-free survival longer than 6 months, and TCR features were also tested against progression-free and overall survival. Durable clinical benefit was achieved by nine patients but not by the remaining 20. The investigation overall reported the following: Patients with durable benefit showed greater expansion of tumor-associated TCR clones in peripheral blood 3 weeks after starting treatment (n ≈ 20, p = 0.022). Because the sample size was small (n ≈ 30) and many exploratory analyses were performed, the results are intended to be hypothesis-generating. A pretreatment peripheral blood TCR clonality below the median was linked to improved progression-free and overall survival.

This receptor was identified in a man aged 65 to 79 with urothelial cancer. Recombination linked TRBV6-5 to TRBJ1-2, with TRBD1 identical over 9 junction bases. The material sequenced was PBMCs, taken around atezolizumab (anti-PD-L1) treatment. The CDR3 loop reads CASRRQGVGMYGYTF. Here is the DNA: TGTGCCAGCAGGCGACAGGGGGTAGGGATGTATGGCTACACCTTC.